The next 9 T cell receptor beta chains were all read from a single sample in a study of blood T cells in healthy people across ages (dated by TCRdb to 2014 to 2015). The library was made by 5' RACE. Sequencing was carried out with an Illumina HiSeq 2500. A second PCR of roughly 7 to 11 cycles was performed with a sample-barcoded 5' primer and a J-beta primer mix. The raw public reads went through TCRdb reprocessing: fastp at Q25, MiXCR clone calling, in-frame beta chains kept. One record per CDR3 amino acid sequence lists the most common genes and DNA. The sample data list about 720,000 distinct CDR3 sequences, and around 25% of these were observed just once. The top ten hold approximately 3.7% of the sample. This same sample was also part of a study on T cells of mothers and their children.

Source material: blood. These receptors originate from a boy aged 5-17 years in good health.

J is TRBJ2-5 and V is TRBV5-1; weak D call: TRBD1 (6 bases). This CDR3 has 16 amino acids. From germline, CDR1 is SGHRS and CDR2 YFSETQ. V dropped 4 bases and J dropped 5 bases, with 21 bases sitting between them. The CDR3 nucleotides are TGCGCCAGCAGCCCAAACGACATAACAGGGTCTGAGACCCAGTACTTC. It encodes CASSPNDITGSETQYF. The variable domain in full, with the rest retrieved from reference TRBV5-1 and TRBJ2-5, is KAGVTQTPRYLIKTRGQQVTLSCSPISGHRSVSWYQQTPGQGLQFLFEYFSETQRNKGNFPGRFSGRQFSNSRSEMNVSTLELGDSALYLCASSPNDITGSETQYFGPGTRLLVL.

The chain combines TRBV2 with TRBJ1-5, with 12 bases that match TRBD1. V shed 6 bases, J shed 1 base, and the junction held 19 bases outside the gene matches. Germline V gene data show CDR1 as SNHLY and CDR2 as FYNNEI. The CDR3 is made up of 21 amino acids. Here the CDR3 DNA reads TGTGCCAGCAGCCTTTTCCTCTCCGGGACAGGGGGCAAGAAGAGCAATCAGCCCCAGCATTTT. Translated, it gives CASSLFLSGTGGKKSNQPQHF.

This clonotype came up a few times. The genes are TRBV19 and TRBJ2-7; D gene unclear. V gave up 1 base and J gave up 3 bases, with 7 bases separating them. The CDR3 runs to 13 residues. From germline, CDR1 is LNHDA and CDR2 SQIVND (reference sequence). The CDR3 protein is CASSIGPDYEQYF. The CDR3, as DNA: TGTGCCAGTAGTATAGGTCCGGACTACGAGCAGTACTTC. The full variable domain, with the rest looked up from reference TRBV19 and TRBJ2-7, is DGGITQSPKYLFRKEGQNVTLSCEQNLNHDAMYWYRQDPGQGLRLIYYSQIVNDFQKGDIAEGYSVSREKKESFPLTVTSAQKNPTAFYLCASSIGPDYEQYFGPGTRLTVT.

In this sample, this clonotype turned up a few times. This sequence joins TRBV29-1 and TRBJ1-2, with 9 nucleotides matching TRBD1. This CDR3 spans 16 amino acids. The junction had 6 bases not matched to a gene; V was cut back by 1 base and J by 0 bases. The germline CDR1 and CDR2 sequences are SQVTM and ANQGSEA. The CDR3 coding sequence is TGCAGCGTTGAAGTTTTACAGGGGGCCCCTAACTATGGCTACACCTTC. As protein: CSVEVLQGAPNYGYTF. Based on the CDR3 plus reference TRBV29-1 and TRBJ1-2, the full variable domain is SAVISQKPSRDICQRGTSLTIQCQVDSQVTMMFWYRQQPGQSLTLIATANQGSEATYESGFVIDKFPISRPNLTFSTLTVSNMSPEDSSIYLCSVEVLQGAPNYGYTFGSGTRLTVV.

This clonotype has more than one count but fewer than ten. The chain carries TRBV29-1 and TRBJ2-1, with D perhaps assigned TRBD1 or TRBD2 (5 bases each). Germline V gives CDR1 SQVTM, CDR2 ANQGSEA. CDR3 length: 13 residues. V was pared by 3 bases and J by 8 bases, with 14 bases between. CDR3: CSVDNRGGYEQFF. CDR3 sequence (DNA): TGCAGCGTTGATAATAGGGGCGGGTATGAGCAGTTCTTC.

This clonotype appeared a few times. V usage is TRBV28 and J usage is TRBJ2-3, with TRBD2 identical over 14 bases. The germline CDR1 and CDR2 sequences are MDHEN and SYDVKM. The CDR3 sequence is 19 residues long. V lost 5 bases to trimming and J lost 6 bases; unmatched junction nucleotides: 16. The CDR3 region is CASSPRFNPTSGGADTQYF. CDR3 sequence (DNA): TGTGCCAGCAGTCCGAGATTCAACCCGACTAGCGGGGGGGCTGATACGCAGTATTTT.

At least ten counts were recorded for this clonotype. This chain joins TRBV11-2 and TRBJ2-1; D is possibly TRBD1 (5 bases). In germline, CDR1 is SGHAT, CDR2 FQNNGV. The CDR3 is made up of 11 amino acids. V was pared by 2 bases and J by 9 bases, with 5 bases between. The DNA for the CDR3 is TGTGCCAGCAGCTTAAGGGGTGAGCAGTTCTTC. Residues: CASSLRGEQFF.

The table lists this clonotype with a few counts. CDR3 DNA sequence: TGCAGTGCTAGAGATGGCGGAGGGTACAGGGGACTAGCCAAAAACATTCAGTACTTC. Translation: CSARDGGGYRGLAKNIQYF. The chain uses TRBV20-1 and TRBJ2-4, with D maybe TRBD1 (7 bases). The CDR3 spans 19 residues. Germline V CDR1 and CDR2: DFQATT, SNEGSKA (reference sequence). Trimming stripped 0 bases from V and 0 bases from J, with 21 bases between.

The chain employs TRBV5-1 and TRBJ1-4; no definite D call. With 8 bases removed from V and 4 bases from J, the gap between germline ends came to 15 bases. This CDR3 comprises 14 residues. Germline V gene lookup returns CDR1 SGHRS and CDR2 YFSETQ. This CDR3 is CASGKQSLNEKLFF. In DNA, the CDR3 is TGCGCCAGTGGAAAACAGAGCCTTAATGAAAAACTGTTTTTT.